The clone carrying this TCR beta chain was counted at least ten times. The antigen remains undetermined. Genomic DNA provided the template from which TCR beta VDJ and CDR3 profiles were obtained. Via MiXCR, TCRdb re-called the reads, giving one row per CDR3 protein. This sample yields 150,000 to 160,000 distinct CDR3 sequences, of which about 52% are seen a single time; approximately 12% belongs to the top ten. The data were obtained in a study of CD8+CD57+ T cells in acquired aplastic anemia. The study's findings and limits: Controls did not differ significantly from patients in CD8+ Simpson's diversity. Researchers report that around 31 CD8+ CDR3 sequences appeared in both patients and controls.

CD8+CD57+ cell expansion had been shown by flow cytometry in patients chosen for sequencing. Unmatched junction bases numbered 3, after V lost 5 bases and J lost 0 bases. This CDR3 comprises 14 residues. Sequencing used sorted CD4+, CD8+, or CD8+CD57+ T cells (not recorded which) from PBMCs. The clonotype comes from a human donor with aplastic anemia. The chain links TRBV12-3 or TRBV12-4 to TRBJ2-7, with 8 nucleotides matching TRBD1. CDR3 sequence: CASSHGQGSYEQYF. Written as DNA, the CDR3 is TGTGCCAGCAGTCACGGACAGGGCTCCTACGAGCAGTACTTC.